One and the same sample provided the 21 T cell receptor beta chains below, sequenced in a study of response to subunit inactivated influenza vaccine. In TCRdb, the RT-PCR reads were re-called with MiXCR into one record per CDR3 protein. The repertoire has approximately 290,000 distinct CDR3 sequences, around 20% of them found once; the top ten carry 10% to 13%. The input for sequencing was PBMCs from blood, taken about 20 months after vaccination. These receptors all come from a man aged 45-69 years who received an inactivated influenza vaccine.

This clonotype has only a few counts. The chain couples TRBV5-1 to TRBJ2-1; 12 nucleotides agree with TRBD2. V shed 4 bases, J shed 9 bases, and the junction held 11 bases outside the gene matches. Germline CDR1 and CDR2: SGHRS and YFSETQ. This CDR3 spans 16 amino acids. The CDR3: CASSPSSGRAAGEQFF. For the CDR3, the DNA is TGCGCCAGCAGCCCTTCTAGCGGGAGGGCGGCTGGTGAGCAGTTCTTC.

The chain has TRBV2 and TRBJ1-4; 7 positions agree with TRBD1. This CDR3 contains 14 residues. V trimming: 6 bases; J trimming: 7 bases; junction bases outside the gene matches: 8. Germline V gives CDR1 SNHLY, CDR2 FYNNEI. The DNA of the CDR3 is TGTGCCAGCAGCACAGGGGCAAACCCTGAAAAACTGTTTTTT. Translation: CASSTGANPEKLFF. The variable domain in full, completed from reference TRBV2 and TRBJ1-4, reads EPEVTQTPSHQVTQMGQEVILRCVPISNHLYFYWYRQILGQKVEFLVSFYNNEISEKSEIFDDQFSVERPDGSNFTLKIRSTKLEDSAMYFCASSTGANPEKLFFGSGTQLSVL.

V usage is TRBV10-3 and J usage is TRBJ2-3; 8 bases line up with TRBD2. Per germline, CDR1 ENHRY and CDR2 SYGVKD. V lost 7 bases to trimming and J lost 3 bases; unmatched junction nucleotides: 9. This CDR3 is 15 amino acids long. CDR3 DNA: TGTGCCATCAAGGGGATAGCGGGATCTACAGATACGCAGTATTTT. It yields the protein CAIKGIAGSTDTQYF.

This clonotype showed up just a few times. The V call is TRBV7-8, the J call TRBJ1-5; D uncertain. Trimming took 5 bases from V and 3 from J, leaving 17 bases between them. The germline V gene has CDR1 SGHVS and CDR2 FQNEAQ. The CDR3 sequence is 16 residues long. The CDR3 is CASSLHRVPVNQPQHF. DNA of the CDR3: TGTGCCAGCAGCCTGCATAGGGTTCCCGTCAATCAGCCCCAGCATTTT.

The table lists this clonotype with a few counts. V is TRBV20-1 and J is TRBJ1-1; maybe TRBD1 (6 bases). Germline CDR1 and CDR2: DFQATT and SNEGSKA (reference sequence). This CDR3 has 13 residues. Trimming pared 6 bases from V and 1 base from J, leaving 12 bases between. CDR3 protein: CSARRQANTEAFF. CDR3 nucleotide sequence: TGCAGTGCAAGGAGACAGGCGAACACTGAAGCTTTCTTT.

The chain couples TRBV7-2 to TRBJ2-2, with a tentative D call TRBD2 (6 bases). The V end lost 3 bases, the J end lost 2 bases, and 16 bases lay between the germline ends. The CDR3 has 17 amino acids. CDR1 is SGHTA, CDR2 FQGNSA, per germline. The CDR3 loop is CASSFSLAALNTGELFF. The CDR3 DNA follows: TGTGCCAGCAGCTTCTCCTTAGCGGCACTAAACACCGGGGAGCTGTTTTTT.

This clonotype came up a few times. The J gene is TRBJ1-2, the V gene TRBV5-6; D not resolved. Per the germline V gene, CDR1 is SGHDT and CDR2 is YYEEEE. V dropped 0 bases and J dropped 5 bases, with 5 bases sitting between them. CDR3 length: 12 amino acids. CDR3 DNA sequence: TGTGCCAGCAGCTTGGTTACTTATGGCTACACCTTC. Its translation is CASSLVTYGYTF.

About this clonotype: It may be a read error: a sequence one base away is much more abundant. This chain connects TRBV28 to TRBJ1-5, with D possibly matching TRBD1 (6 bases). CDR1 MDHEN and CDR2 SYDVKM come from the germline V gene. The CDR3 sequence is 15 residues long. Here the CDR3 reads CASSLETGLNQPRHF. CDR3 coding DNA: TGTGCCAGCAGTTTAGAGACAGGTTTGAATCAGCCCCGGCATTTT.

The chain uses TRBV20-1 and TRBJ2-7, with D possibly being TRBD1 (5 bases). The CDR3 covers 15 residues. V dropped 1 base and J dropped 5 bases, with 18 bases sitting between them. Germline CDR1 DFQATT, CDR2 SNEGSKA (reference sequence). CDR3: CSARVLGQGSDEQYF. The DNA for the CDR3 is TGCAGTGCTAGAGTTCTGGGGCAGGGATCAGACGAGCAGTACTTC.

This clonotype has only a few counts. The rearrangement uses TRBV3-1 and TRBJ1-1; possibly TRBD1 for D (5 bases). The CDR3 consists of 15 residues. V was clipped by 0 bases and J by 3 bases, with 11 bases between them. CDR1 LGHDT and CDR2 YNNKEL come from the germline V gene (reference sequence). The CDR3 coding sequence is TGTGCCAGCAGCCAAGATAATGCAGGGCACACTGAAGCTTTCTTT. The encoded protein is CASSQDNAGHTEAFF. Drawing the rest from reference TRBV3-1 and TRBJ1-1, the complete variable domain is DTAVSQTPKYLVTQMGNDKSIKCEQNLGHDTMYWYKQDSKKFLKIMFSYNNKELIINETVPNRFSPKSPDKAHLNLHINSLELGDSAVYFCASSQDNAGHTEAFFGQGTRLTVV.

The chain combines TRBV5-1 with TRBJ2-7, with D maybe TRBD2 (5 bases). The germline CDR1 and CDR2 sequences are SGHRS and YFSETQ. Trimming removed 4 bases from V and 7 bases from J, with 15 bases in between. The CDR3 is 13 residues long. The CDR3 sequence is CASSRTGSGEQYF. Here the CDR3 DNA reads TGCGCCAGCAGCCGAACCGGGTCGGGAGAGCAGTACTTC. Full variable domain (rest looked up from reference TRBV5-1 and TRBJ2-7): KAGVTQTPRYLIKTRGQQVTLSCSPISGHRSVSWYQQTPGQGLQFLFEYFSETQRNKGNFPGRFSGRQFSNSRSEMNVSTLELGDSALYLCASSRTGSGEQYFGPGTRLTVT.

The V call is TRBV10-3, the J call TRBJ2-1; 12 bases line up with TRBD2. Trimming cost V 5 bases and J 8 bases; bases outside gene matches: 1. The germline gives CDR1 ENHRY, CDR2 SYGVKD. The CDR3 is made up of 13 amino acids. Here the CDR3 reads CAISRTSGDEQFF. DNA for the CDR3: TGTGCCATCAGTAGGACTAGCGGGGATGAGCAGTTCTTC.

The chain combines TRBV12-3 or TRBV12-4 with TRBJ2-1, with D possibly being TRBD2 (6 bases). The CDR3 has 16 residues. Between the trimmed V and J ends, which lost 1 base and 0 bases, there was a span of 10 bases. The CDR3 spells CASSLVAGRSYNEQFF. CDR3 DNA sequence: TGTGCCAGCAGTTTAGTTGCGGGACGCTCCTACAATGAGCAGTTCTTC.

The chain joins TRBV5-1 to TRBJ2-1, with 13 positions matching TRBD2. Trimming removed 1 base from V and 8 bases from J; junction bases left unmatched: 6. The germline gives CDR1 SGHRS, CDR2 YFSETQ. This CDR3 is built from 16 residues. CDR3 DNA: TGCGCCAGCAGCTTGCGACTAGCGGGGGGTTGGGATGAGCAGTTCTTC. It yields the protein CASSLRLAGGWDEQFF.

The chain links TRBV29-1 to TRBJ2-2; 7 bases line up with TRBD1. This CDR3 has 14 residues. Germline assignment: CDR1 SQVTM and CDR2 ANQGSEA. The V gene end was trimmed by 2 bases and the J gene end by 3 bases; junction bases not matched to a gene: 3. The CDR3 region has the DNA TGCAGCGTTGAACGGGACAGTTACACCGGGGAGCTGTTTTTT. As protein: CSVERDSYTGELFF.

This chain connects TRBV7-9 to TRBJ1-3, with D unclear. CDR1 SEHNR and CDR2 FQNEAQ come from the germline V gene (reference sequence). V lost 1 base, J lost 0 bases, and 13 bases lay in between. The CDR3 extends over 17 amino acids. CDR3 protein: CASSLEPSGSSGNTIYF. CDR3 nucleotides: TGTGCCAGCAGCTTAGAACCTTCGGGGTCCTCTGGAAACACCATATATTTT.

CDR3: CARRGGHTGELFF. The CDR3 DNA reads as TGTGCTCGGAGGGGAGGGCACACCGGGGAGCTGTTTTTT. The V call is TRBV30, the J call TRBJ2-2; 7 nucleotides match TRBD2. CDR3 size: 13 residues. CDR1 is GTSNPN, CDR2 SVGIG, per germline (reference sequence). Variable domain in full (rest from reference TRBV30 and TRBJ2-2): SQTIHQWPATLVQPVGSPLSLECTVEGTSNPNLYWYRQAAGRGLQLLFYSVGIGQISSEVPQNLSASRPQDRQFILSSKKLLLSDSGFYLCARRGGHTGELFFGEGSRLTVL.

J is TRBJ2-3 and V is TRBV12-3 or TRBV12-4; D is tentatively TRBD1 or TRBD2 (5 bases each). CDR3 size: 12 residues. V lost 3 bases, J lost 8 bases, and 9 bases lay in between. The CDR3 loop is CASSLGVVTQYF. In DNA, the CDR3 is TGTGCCAGCAGTTTGGGGGTGGTTACGCAGTATTTT.

This clonotype appeared a few times. This rearrangement joins TRBV9 to TRBJ2-2; TRBD1 matches at 7 bases. The J segment lost 0 bases and the V segment lost 2 bases, leaving 1 base of the junction unmatched. The CDR3 runs 15 residues. The germline gives CDR1 SGDLS, CDR2 YYNGEE. DNA of the CDR3: TGTGCCAGCAGCGTTGGACAGGCGAACACCGGGGAGCTGTTTTTT. It encodes CASSVGQANTGELFF.

This clonotype was detected many times. The chain joins TRBV5-1 to TRBJ1-1; the D gene is possibly TRBD1 (5 bases). V was trimmed by 5 bases and J by 1 base, leaving 12 bases between them. From germline, CDR1 is SGHRS and CDR2 YFSETQ. The CDR3 has 14 amino acids. The CDR3, as DNA: TGCGCCAGCAGAGTTGCGGGGGGGAACACTGAAGCTTTCTTT. Encoded protein: CASRVAGGNTEAFF.

CDR3: CASSDGLASYNEQFF. The CDR3 region has the DNA TGTGCCAGCAGTGACGGACTGGCCTCCTACAATGAGCAGTTCTTC. The chain employs TRBV6-2 or TRBV6-3 and TRBJ2-1, with D maybe TRBD2 (5 bases). Per germline, CDR1 MNHEY and CDR2 SVGEGT. CDR3 length: 15 residues. With 5 bases removed from V and 0 bases from J, the gap between germline ends came to 11 bases.